This T cell receptor (beta chain) was recorded in a study of CD8 T cells in Susac syndrome. Trimming stripped 4 bases from V and 3 bases from J, with 12 bases between. The germline V gene encodes CDR1 SQVTM and CDR2 ANQGSEA. The CDR3 totals 13 residues. It was with random hexamers that roughly 0.5 to 1 ug RNA was reverse transcribed. Across 54 Vbeta and 13 Jbeta, TCR beta CDR3 was amplified with immunoSEQ multiplex PCR. TCRdb redid the calling of the immunoSEQ multiplex PCR reads with MiXCR, one entry per CDR3 protein. This sample has about 150,000 distinct CDR3 sequences; over 95% occur once, and the top ten carry over 0.12%. From blood CD8+ and CD4+ T cells, the TCR beta chain was sequenced. The multiple sclerosis controls, all treatment-naive patients, had relapsing-remitting disease that was stable or active. The authors negatively isolated CD8+ and CD4+ T cells and FACS-enriched TEMRA cells.

This receptor was identified in a human donor with multiple sclerosis. Input material: CD8+ T cells from PBMCs. The V gene is TRBV29-1, the J gene TRBJ1-1, with D maybe TRBD1 (5 bases). The CDR3 DNA follows: TGCAGCGTTGCCGGTAGAGGGGACACTGAAGCTTTCTTT. This sequence encodes CSVAGRGDTEAFF.